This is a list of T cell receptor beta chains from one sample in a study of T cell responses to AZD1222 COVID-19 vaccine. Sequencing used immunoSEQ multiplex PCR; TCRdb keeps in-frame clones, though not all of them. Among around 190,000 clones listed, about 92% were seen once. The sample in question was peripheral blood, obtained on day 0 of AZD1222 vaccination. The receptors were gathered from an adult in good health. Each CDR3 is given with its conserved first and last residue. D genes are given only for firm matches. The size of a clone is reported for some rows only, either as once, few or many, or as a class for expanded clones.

CDR3: CASSQTDIPGGTEAFF
DNA: TGCGCCAGCAGTCAAACCGATATCCCTGGGGGAACTGAAGCTTTCTTT
size: -
J: TRBJ1-1
D: -
V: TRBV23-1

CDR3: CASSEPRGEGETQYF
DNA: TGCGCCAGCAGTGAGCCCAGGGGGGAGGGAGAGACCCAGTACTTC
size: once
J: TRBJ2-5
D: -
V: TRBV10-1

CDR3: CASSPAGSPLHF
DNA: TGTGCCAGCAGCCCGGCCGGTTCACCCCTCCACTTT
size: few
J: TRBJ1-6
D: -
V: TRBV7-9

CDR3: CASGRERGSYNEQFF
DNA: TGTGCCAGCGGCAGGGAACGGGGCTCCTACAATGAGCAGTTCTTC
size: -
J: TRBJ2-1
D: -
V: TRBV2

CDR3: CAIQGASPNYGYTF
DNA: TGTGCTATACAGGGGGCCTCCCCTAACTATGGCTACACCTTC
size: -
J: TRBJ1-2
D: TRBD1
V: TRBV28

CDR3: CATKGGQGRVPQHF
DNA: TGTGCCACTAAAGGGGGCCAGGGGCGAGTGCCCCAGCATTTT
size: -
J: TRBJ1-5
D: TRBD1
V: TRBV19

CDR3: CASSLVTGGRGEKLFF
DNA: TGTGCCAGCAGCTTAGTCACAGGGGGGCGGGGTGAAAAACTGTTTTTT
size: -
J: TRBJ1-4
D: TRBD1
V: TRBV7-2

CDR3: CASSSEVSKRTGNGYTF
DNA: TGTGCCAGCAGCTCCGAGGTTTCCAAGAGGACAGGCAATGGCTACACCTTC
size: -
J: TRBJ1-2
D: TRBD1
V: TRBV7-2

CDR3: CASSLMGGQTEAFF
DNA: TGTGCCAGCAGCTTGATGGGGGGACAGACTGAAGCTTTCTTT
size: -
J: TRBJ1-1
D: TRBD1
V: TRBV5-4

CDR3: CASSVVASLGNNEQFF
DNA: TGTGCCAGCAGCGTAGTGGCCAGCTTAGGAAACAATGAGCAGTTCTTC
size: -
J: TRBJ2-1
D: -
V: TRBV9

CDR3: CASSQGDRVNKRSGYTF
DNA: TGTGCCAGCAGCCAGGGGGACAGGGTTAATAAACGGTCTGGCTACACCTTC
size: -
J: TRBJ1-2
D: TRBD1
V: TRBV7-3

CDR3: CASSQGQGGNTEAFF
DNA: TGCGCCAGCAGCCAAGGACAGGGGGGGAACACTGAAGCTTTCTTT
size: -
J: TRBJ1-1
D: TRBD1
V: TRBV5-1

CDR3: CASSFRSNSPLHF
DNA: TGTGCCAGCAGCTTCCGTAGCAATTCACCCCTCCACTTT
size: -
J: TRBJ1-6
D: -
V: TRBV7-3

CDR3: CASSERQGGSSPLHF
DNA: TGTGCCAGCAGTGAGCGACAGGGAGGGTCTTCACCCCTCCACTTT
size: once
J: TRBJ1-6
D: TRBD1
V: TRBV6-1

CDR3: CASSLGTSGGAIYEQYF
DNA: TGTGCCAGCAGCTTAGGGACTAGCGGGGGGGCCATCTACGAGCAGTACTTC
size: -
J: TRBJ2-7
D: TRBD2
V: TRBV7-6

CDR3: CASSQDGPGIGFGSGNTIYF
DNA: TGCGCCAGCAGCCAAGACGGGCCAGGGATCGGATTTGGCTCTGGAAACACCATATATTTT
size: -
J: TRBJ1-3
D: -
V: TRBV4-1

CDR3: CAARGQLYNEQFF
DNA: TGTGCCGCACGGGGCCAGCTCTACAATGAGCAGTTCTTC
size: -
J: TRBJ2-1
D: -
V: TRBV28

CDR3: CASSPAQSGELFF
DNA: TGTGCCAGCTCACCTGCCCAGAGCGGGGAGCTGTTTTTT
size: -
J: TRBJ2-2
D: -
V: TRBV18

CDR3: CASSLNAGGRTGELFF
DNA: TGTGCCAGCAGCTTAAACGCGGGGGGGAGAACCGGGGAGCTGTTTTTT
size: -
J: TRBJ2-2
D: TRBD2
V: TRBV7-2

CDR3: CAISAKWTGESYEQYF
DNA: TGTGCCATCAGTGCAAAATGGACAGGGGAGTCCTACGAGCAGTACTTC
size: -
J: TRBJ2-7
D: TRBD1
V: TRBV10-3

CDR3: CASNQGGGMVYGYTF
DNA: TGCGCCAGCAACCAGGGGGGCGGGATGGTCTATGGCTACACCTTC
size: -
J: TRBJ1-2
D: TRBD1
V: TRBV5-1

CDR3: CASSSPGTSVYEQYF
DNA: TGTGCCAGCAGCTCACCCGGGACTAGCGTGTACGAGCAGTACTTC
size: -
J: TRBJ2-7
D: TRBD2
V: TRBV7-9

CDR3: CAWAVAGQGIGRPQHF
DNA: TGTGCCTGGGCCGTTGCGGGGCAGGGGATAGGGAGGCCCCAGCATTTT
size: -
J: TRBJ1-5
D: -
V: TRBV30

CDR3: CASSRTGVQETQYF
DNA: TGTGCCAGCAGCCGGACAGGGGTTCAAGAGACCCAGTACTTC
size: -
J: TRBJ2-5
D: TRBD1
V: TRBV5-5

CDR3: CASSLWEVGSEAFF
DNA: TGTGCCAGCAGCTTATGGGAGGTAGGGTCTGAAGCTTTCTTT
size: -
J: TRBJ1-1
D: -
V: TRBV7-8

CDR3: CASSPDLQGRYEQYF
DNA: TGTGCCAGCAGCCCCGACCTACAGGGTCGCTACGAGCAGTACTTC
size: -
J: TRBJ2-7
D: -
V: TRBV5-4

CDR3: CASRIQESSGNTIYF
DNA: TGTGCCAGCAGGATACAGGAAAGCTCTGGAAACACCATATATTTT
size: -
J: TRBJ1-3
D: -
V: TRBV6-5

CDR3: CASRRAGVNTGELFF
DNA: TGTGCCAGCAGACGAGCTGGGGTCAACACCGGGGAGCTGTTTTTT
size: -
J: TRBJ2-2
D: -
V: TRBV14

CDR3: CASSIELSNYGYTF
DNA: TGTGCCAGTAGTATCGAACTCTCAAACTATGGCTACACCTTC
size: -
J: TRBJ1-2
D: -
V: TRBV19

CDR3: CASSSTFSSYEQYF
DNA: TGTGCCAGTAGTTCCACCTTTTCCTCCTACGAGCAGTACTTC
size: -
J: TRBJ2-7
D: -
V: TRBV19

CDR3: CATSAGSTDTQYF
DNA: TGTGCCACCAGTGCAGGGAGCACAGATACGCAGTATTTT
size: -
J: TRBJ2-3
D: -
V: TRBV24-1

CDR3: CASSPRPGLENEQFF
DNA: TGTGCCAGCAGCCCACGGCCGGGCCTGGAGAATGAGCAGTTCTTC
size: -
J: TRBJ2-1
D: -
V: TRBV11-2

CDR3: CASGQWNTEAFF
DNA: TGTGCCAGCGGCCAATGGAACACTGAAGCTTTCTTT
size: once
J: TRBJ1-1
D: -
V: TRBV2

CDR3: CASSQVGRGDQETQYF
DNA: TGCGCCAGCAGCCAAGTAGGACGGGGGGACCAAGAGACCCAGTACTTC
size: -
J: TRBJ2-5
D: TRBD2
V: TRBV4-1

CDR3: CSANIVSVMNTEAFF
DNA: TGCAGCGCCAACATAGTTTCAGTAATGAACACTGAAGCTTTCTTT
size: -
J: TRBJ1-1
D: -
V: TRBV29-1

CDR3: CASSFTNTEAFF
DNA: TGTGCCAGCAGCTTTACGAACACTGAAGCTTTCTTT
size: -
J: TRBJ1-1
D: -
V: TRBV11-3

CDR3: CASSQPSLGDTQYF
DNA: TGTGCCAGCAGCCAACCTAGTCTGGGGGATACGCAGTATTTT
size: -
J: TRBJ2-3
D: -
V: TRBV3-1/TRBV3-2

CDR3: CAWSGGIGLPNTGELFF
DNA: TGTGCCTGGAGTGGGGGGATCGGACTACCGAACACCGGGGAGCTGTTTTTT
size: -
J: TRBJ2-2
D: -
V: TRBV30

CDR3: CASSHRQGAKEKLFF
DNA: TGTGCCAGCAGCCATCGACAGGGGGCGAAGGAAAAACTGTTTTTT
size: -
J: TRBJ1-4
D: TRBD1
V: TRBV6-5

CDR3: CASSQDRGYSNQPQHF
DNA: TGTGCCAGCAGCCAAGATCGGGGGTATAGCAATCAGCCCCAGCATTTT
size: -
J: TRBJ1-5
D: -
V: TRBV3-1/TRBV3-2

CDR3: CASTGQPGTGELFF
DNA: TGTGCCAGCACGGGACAACCGGGCACCGGGGAGCTGTTTTTT
size: -
J: TRBJ2-2
D: -
V: TRBV2

CDR3: CASPDPRDDVGGYTF
DNA: TGTGCCAGCCCGGACCCCCGGGACGACGTAGGGGGCTACACCTTC
size: -
J: TRBJ1-2
D: -
V: TRBV27

CDR3: CASSQSWQGEQPQHF
DNA: TGTGCCAGCAGCCAAAGTTGGCAGGGGGAGCAGCCCCAGCATTTT
size: -
J: TRBJ1-5
D: TRBD1
V: TRBV3-1/TRBV3-2

CDR3: CASSQAHRGMNTEAFF
DNA: TGCGCCAGCAGCCAAGCCCACAGGGGAATGAACACTGAAGCTTTCTTT
size: few
J: TRBJ1-1
D: TRBD1
V: TRBV4-3

CDR3: CASNGRGPEQYF
DNA: TGTGCCAGCAACGGCAGGGGGCCCGAGCAGTACTTC
size: -
J: TRBJ2-7
D: TRBD1
V: TRBV6-5

CDR3: CASSPTRTYGYTF
DNA: TGTGCCAGCAGCCCAACTCGGACGTACGGCTACACCTTC
size: -
J: TRBJ1-2
D: -
V: TRBV6-5

CDR3: CASRENLAFEQYF
DNA: TGCGCCAGCAGGGAAAACCTGGCTTTCGAGCAGTACTTC
size: once
J: TRBJ2-7
D: -
V: TRBV5-1

CDR3: CAWSRQTYGYTF
DNA: TGTGCCTGGAGTAGGCAGACCTATGGCTACACCTTC
size: -
J: TRBJ1-2
D: -
V: TRBV30

CDR3: CASSFRDSNQPQHF
DNA: TGTGCCAGCAGTTTCCGAGATAGCAATCAGCCCCAGCATTTT
size: -
J: TRBJ1-5
D: -
V: TRBV27

CDR3: CASSPVLSSQHF
DNA: TGTGCCAGCAGTCCAGTGCTGTCGTCCCAGCATTTT
size: -
J: TRBJ1-5
D: -
V: TRBV6-5

CDR3: CASSLVGKTDGFF
DNA: TGCGCCAGCAGCTTGGTGGGGAAAACGGATGGTTTCTTT
size: once
J: TRBJ1-1
D: -
V: TRBV5-1

CDR3: CASSRAPKQGQVLNTEAFF
DNA: TGTGCCAGTAGTAGAGCACCCAAACAGGGTCAAGTTCTGAACACTGAAGCTTTCTTT
size: -
J: TRBJ1-1
D: -
V: TRBV19

CDR3: CASSLPGGNYEQYF
DNA: TGTGCCAGCAGTTTACCAGGGGGGAACTACGAGCAGTACTTC
size: -
J: TRBJ2-7
D: -
V: TRBV28

CDR3: CASSLWGNEQFF
DNA: TGTGCCAGCAGCTTGTGGGGCAATGAGCAGTTCTTC
size: once
J: TRBJ2-1
D: -
V: TRBV5-8

CDR3: CASSLGVAGAVAEAFF
DNA: TGTGCCAGCAGCTTAGGAGTTGCGGGGGCCGTTGCTGAAGCTTTCTTT
size: -
J: TRBJ1-1
D: -
V: TRBV7-9

CDR3: CASTDRTNNEQFF
DNA: TGTGCCAGCACCGACAGGACAAACAATGAGCAGTTCTTC
size: -
J: TRBJ2-1
D: -
V: TRBV27

CDR3: CASSLVLDETTDTQYF
DNA: TGTGCCAGCAGCCTCGTTTTGGACGAGACCACAGATACGCAGTATTTT
size: -
J: TRBJ2-3
D: -
V: TRBV3-1/TRBV3-2

CDR3: CASGQGSGNQPQHF
DNA: TGTGCTAGTGGACAGGGTTCTGGCAATCAGCCCCAGCATTTT
size: -
J: TRBJ1-5
D: -
V: TRBV12-5

CDR3: CASSHSAAEAFF
DNA: TGTGCCAGCAGCCATAGCGCAGCTGAAGCTTTCTTT
size: -
J: TRBJ1-1
D: -
V: TRBV3-1/TRBV3-2